The 2 T cell receptor beta chains in this list originate from one sample, sequenced in a study of cytomegalovirus exposure and HLA in healthy donors. Primers for the PCR totalled 60 Vbeta and 13 Jbeta. Using immunoSEQ multiplex PCR, the repertoire was profiled, and TCRdb retains in-frame clones only, with some absent. There are 200,000 or so clones in the sample; approximately 81% occur only once, and 3.5% to 4% lies in the top ten. Sequencing used PBMCs. These receptors were taken from a man in his fifties in good health and CMV-seronegative.

The chain uses TRBV6-1 and TRBJ1-1; D ambiguous. Germline V gives CDR1 MNHNS, CDR2 SASEGT. V was cut by 2 bases and J by 6 bases, with 16 bases left in between. The CDR3 is 15 amino acids. CDR3 in amino acids: CASSERMVAGAEAFF. The CDR3 coding sequence is TGTGCCAGCAGTGAAAGAATGGTGGCCGGGGCTGAAGCTTTCTTT.

The V and J genes are TRBV5-1 and TRBJ2-4; possibly TRBD1 for D (5 bases). From germline, CDR1 is SGHRS and CDR2 YFSETQ. Trimming pared 6 bases from V and 3 bases from J, leaving 13 bases between. The CDR3 has 14 residues. DNA of the CDR3: TGCGCCAGCAAGGACACGCTGGACAAAAACATTCAGTACTTC. This translates into CASKDTLDKNIQYF.